This TCR beta chain appears in the sequencing data of a study of radiotherapy plus CTLA-4 blockade in lung cancer. Study context: The study recorded objective responses in about 20% of patients and disease control in 25% to 35%.

The junction had 6 bases not matched to a gene; V was cut back by 10 bases and J by 0 bases. The CDR3 is 15 residues long. The V gene's germline CDR1 is LNHDA and CDR2 SQIVND (reference sequence). Regarding this clone: Its antigen is undetermined.

Study-level findings and limits: The best prediction of response reportedly came from early blood T cell clone dynamics, with interferon-beta. Tumor-derived TCR clones expanded in blood after radiotherapy plus ipilimumab.

Method: immunoSEQ multiplex PCR; TCRdb's copy keeps in-frame clones and lacks some. This table has around 80,000 clones, just under 75% appearing once. The study treated chemo-refractory metastatic non-small-cell lung cancer patients with focal radiation plus ipilimumab CTLA-4 blockade. The sequences come from peripheral blood, collected from a patient treated with radiotherapy plus ipilimumab. This chain joins TRBV19 and TRBJ1-1, with TRBD1 matching 12 bases. The source is a human donor with non-small cell lung cancer whose response to radiotherapy plus ipilimumab could not be evaluated. CDR3 amino acids: CATRGQGAMNTEAFF. CDR3 coding DNA: TGTGCCACCCGGGGACAGGGGGCCATGAACACTGAAGCTTTCTTT.